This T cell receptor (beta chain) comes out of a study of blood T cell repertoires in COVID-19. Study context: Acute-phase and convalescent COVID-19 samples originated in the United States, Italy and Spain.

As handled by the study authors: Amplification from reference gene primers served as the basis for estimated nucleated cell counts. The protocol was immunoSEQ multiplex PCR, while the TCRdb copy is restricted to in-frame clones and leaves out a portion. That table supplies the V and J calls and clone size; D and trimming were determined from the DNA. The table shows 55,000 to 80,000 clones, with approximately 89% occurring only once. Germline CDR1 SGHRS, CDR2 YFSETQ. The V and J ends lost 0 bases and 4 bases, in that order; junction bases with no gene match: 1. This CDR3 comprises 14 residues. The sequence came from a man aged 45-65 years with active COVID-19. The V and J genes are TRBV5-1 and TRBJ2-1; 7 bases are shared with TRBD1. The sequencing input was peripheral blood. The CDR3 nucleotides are TGCGCCAGCAGCTTGGGACAGGGTTACAATGAGCAGTTCTTC. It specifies CASSLGQGYNEQFF.